A single sample is the source of the 21 T cell receptor beta chains below, sequenced in a study of blood T cell repertoires in COVID-19 (dated by TCRdb to the early 2020s). The library came from the immunoSEQ multiplex PCR assay. Sourced from immuneACCESS, this table was stored by TCRdb with only in-frame sequences that have V and J called. A share of the clones is absent; for the studies checked, an unresolved V gene accounts for under half, and the remainder has no known explanation. The sample table holds more than 65,000 clones, of which around 76% were seen once. The ten largest clones take up approximately 29% of the sample. The sample was peripheral blood. These receptors all come from a woman aged 80 or over with active or convalescent COVID-19.

The chain employs TRBV7-2 and TRBJ2-1, with D perhaps matching TRBD2 (5 bases). The CDR3 has 14 residues. Looked up from germline, CDR1 is SGHTA and CDR2 is FQGNSA. Trimming pared 4 bases from V and 8 bases from J, leaving 15 bases between. In nucleotides, the CDR3 is TGTGCCAGCAGCTCCCGGTATGGGAGTGATGAGCAGTTCTTC. Its translation: CASSSRYGSDEQFF.

The chain has TRBV9 and TRBJ2-1; 7 positions agree with TRBD1. CDR1 is SGDLS, CDR2 YYNGEE, per germline. V trimming: 0 bases; J trimming: 9 bases; junction bases outside the gene matches: 6. This CDR3 is 14 amino acids long. The CDR3 DNA reads as TGTGCCAGCAGCGTAGTGCCGGGACAGTCTGAGCAGTTCTTC. It specifies CASSVVPGQSEQFF.

This chain links TRBV30 with TRBJ2-1, with TRBD1 matching 7 bases. Per the germline V gene, CDR1 is GTSNPN and CDR2 is SVGIG (reference sequence). The V segment lost 3 bases and the J segment 0 bases; nucleotides outside the gene matches: 5. CDR3 length equals 15 residues. CDR3 sequence reads: CAWSRDSFSYNEQFF. The CDR3 bases are TGTGCCTGGAGCCGGGACAGTTTCTCCTACAATGAGCAGTTCTTC.

This clone was recorded a few times. V usage is TRBV27 and J usage is TRBJ2-7; a weak D match, TRBD1 (6 bases). V was trimmed by 5 bases and J by 1 base, leaving 12 bases between them. CDR3 length: 14 amino acids. CDR1 is MNHEY, CDR2 SMNVEV, per germline (reference sequence). CDR3 loop: CASSPSGQSYEQYF. CDR3 in DNA: TGTGCCAGCAGTCCCTCAGGACAGTCCTACGAGCAGTACTTC.

This chain joins TRBV2 and TRBJ1-1; perhaps TRBD1 as D (5 bases). Looked up from germline, CDR1 is SNHLY and CDR2 is FYNNEI. The CDR3 runs 14 residues. V was cut by 8 bases and J by 5 bases, with 18 bases left in between. The CDR3 loop reads CASSRVPGGTEAFF. The CDR3 DNA follows: TGTGCCAGCTCACGGGTACCCGGGGGGACTGAAGCTTTCTTT.

The rearrangement links TRBV5-1 to TRBJ1-1; 7 bases are shared with TRBD1. J gave up 0 bases and V 2 bases, and 1 base lay outside the gene matches. This CDR3 contains 14 residues. CDR1 is SGHRS and CDR2 is YFSETQ in the germline V gene. The CDR3 DNA reads as TGCGCCAGCAGCTTCAGGGGGGTGAACACTGAAGCTTTCTTT. Its translation is CASSFRGVNTEAFF.

This chain uses TRBV11-2 with TRBJ2-4, with a weak D call TRBD1 (5 bases). The germline gives CDR1 SGHAT, CDR2 FQNNGV. Trimming pared 0 bases from V and 5 bases from J, leaving 5 bases between. CDR3 length equals 13 residues. The CDR3 here is CASSLEQENIQYF. The DNA of the CDR3 is TGTGCCAGCAGCTTAGAACAGGAAAACATTCAGTACTTC.

The chain links TRBV4-3 to TRBJ2-5; perhaps TRBD2 as D (6 bases). This CDR3 spans 13 amino acids. V lost 3 bases and J 1 base, leaving 6 bases between the germline ends. Germline V gives CDR1 LGHNA, CDR2 YSLEER. CDR3 loop: CASSQGLQETQYF. For the CDR3, the DNA is TGCGCCAGCAGCCAGGGACTCCAAGAGACCCAGTACTTC.

V is TRBV7-9 and J is TRBJ1-1, with a tentative D call TRBD1 (6 bases). V lost 7 bases to trimming and J lost 2 bases, with 14 bases between them. Germline assignment: CDR1 SEHNR and CDR2 FQNEAQ (reference sequence). The CDR3 covers 14 residues. The CDR3 region has the DNA TGTGCCAGCATGGAGCAGGGGAAAAACACTGAAGCTTTCTTT. It encodes CASMEQGKNTEAFF.

The rearrangement links TRBV30 to TRBJ1-1; D might be TRBD1 (6 bases). The CDR3 extends over 14 amino acids. Trimming shortened V by 4 bases and J by 3 bases, and 15 bases separated the two germline ends. The germline CDR1 and CDR2 sequences are GTSNPN and SVGIG (reference sequence). Here the CDR3 DNA reads TGTGCCTGGACAGGACCGCAGGGGTACACTGAAGCTTTCTTT. It is translated as CAWTGPQGYTEAFF.

The rearrangement joins TRBV2 to TRBJ2-4, with TRBD2 matching 11 bases. This CDR3 has 15 amino acids. After removal of 6 bases from V and 4 bases from J, the junction contained 5 bases not matched to a gene. Germline V gene data show CDR1 as SNHLY and CDR2 as FYNNEI. Here the CDR3 reads CASREGLAEKNIQYF. The CDR3 region has the DNA TGTGCCAGCAGGGAGGGACTAGCGGAGAAAAACATTCAGTACTTC. Together with reference TRBV2 and TRBJ2-4, the CDR3 gives the full variable domain: EPEVTQTPSHQVTQMGQEVILRCVPISNHLYFYWYRQILGQKVEFLVSFYNNEISEKSEIFDDQFSVERPDGSNFTLKIRSTKLEDSAMYFCASREGLAEKNIQYFGAGTRLSVL.

The chain uses TRBV27 and TRBJ1-2; 9 nucleotides match TRBD1. Per the germline V gene, CDR1 is MNHEY and CDR2 is SMNVEV (reference sequence). Unmatched junction bases numbered 13, after V lost 6 bases and J lost 2 bases. The CDR3 is 17 amino acids. The CDR3 loop is CASRPQETGGPNYGYTF. CDR3 bases: TGTGCCAGCAGGCCACAAGAGACAGGGGGGCCGAACTATGGCTACACCTTC.

This rearrangement joins TRBV6-2 or TRBV6-3 to TRBJ1-2; perhaps TRBD1 as D (6 bases). V was shortened by 0 bases and J by 8 bases, with 13 bases between the two germline ends. Per the germline V gene, CDR1 is MNHEY and CDR2 is SVGEGT. This CDR3 comprises 14 residues. The CDR3 DNA reads TGTGCCAGCAGTTACTCCAAGGGGGACGACGGCTACACCTTC. Translated, it gives CASSYSKGDDGYTF.

The rearrangement uses TRBV19 and TRBJ2-2; 7 bases line up with TRBD2. This CDR3 contains 18 residues. Germline CDR1 LNHDA, CDR2 SQIVND (reference sequence). With V trimmed by 0 bases and J by 7 bases, 14 bases remained unmatched. The CDR3 is CASSIDVLTSVTSGELFF. The CDR3 nucleotides are TGTGCCAGTAGTATAGATGTTCTAACTAGCGTTACGAGCGGGGAGCTGTTTTTT.

The chain uses TRBV29-1 and TRBJ2-7; perhaps TRBD1 as D (7 bases). V lost 7 bases, J lost 6 bases, and 19 bases lay in between. CDR1 is SQVTM and CDR2 is ANQGSEA in the germline V gene. CDR3 length equals 13 residues. CDR3 region: CSGRQGGFGEQYF. The DNA for the CDR3 is TGCAGCGGCCGTCAGGGGGGCTTTGGCGAGCAGTACTTC.

The V gene is TRBV28, the J gene TRBJ2-7; 12 bases map to TRBD2. CDR1 and CDR2 (germline): MDHEN, SYDVKM. V trimming: 11 bases; J trimming: 0 bases; junction bases outside the gene matches: 5. There are 14 residues in the CDR3. CDR3 sequence: CACRLAGASYEQYF. The CDR3 region has the DNA TGTGCCTGTAGACTAGCGGGGGCCTCCTACGAGCAGTACTTC.

The chain joins TRBV15 to TRBJ2-7; a possible D gene is TRBD2 (6 bases). This CDR3 has 18 residues. Trimming left V 1 base short and J 0 bases short, with 19 bases between. CDR1 is LNHNV, CDR2 YYDKDF, per germline (reference sequence). This CDR3 reads CATSRGLAGRGFSYEQYF. The DNA for the CDR3 is TGTGCCACCAGCAGAGGTTTGGCTGGCCGGGGGTTCTCCTACGAGCAGTACTTC.

The chain couples TRBV12-5 to TRBJ2-7; 9 nucleotides line up with TRBD2. From germline, CDR1 is LGHNT and CDR2 FRNRAP. The CDR3 is made up of 16 amino acids. The V segment lost 5 bases and the J segment 7 bases; nucleotides outside the gene matches: 15. For the CDR3, the DNA is TGTGCTAGTGGTCCTCCGGGCGGGGGGGCCTTCGATGAGCAGTACTTC. Its translation is CASGPPGGGAFDEQYF.

The V call is TRBV10-3, the J call TRBJ1-1, with D hard to call. V lost 11 bases, J lost 5 bases, and 18 bases lay in between. Germline lookup yields CDR1 ENHRY and CDR2 SYGVKD. The CDR3 totals 13 residues. The CDR3 DNA reads TGTGCCGCTACCCGAACCCCGGGGACTGAAGCTTTCTTT. Translating it yields CAATRTPGTEAFF.

At least ten counts were recorded for this clone. The chain carries TRBV6-5 and TRBJ1-1, with D hard to call. V lost 7 bases and J 2 bases, leaving 11 bases between the germline ends. Germline CDR1 MNHEY, CDR2 SVGAGI. CDR3 length equals 13 residues. CDR3 protein: CASNGDYNTEAFF. For the CDR3, the DNA is TGTGCCAGCAATGGAGACTACAACACTGAAGCTTTCTTT.

This clone has more than one count but fewer than ten. The chain carries TRBV11-2 and TRBJ2-7; no firm D call. With 5 bases removed from V and 0 bases from J, the gap between germline ends came to 17 bases. CDR3 size: 16 residues. The germline CDR1 and CDR2 sequences are SGHAT and FQNNGV. The CDR3, as DNA: TGTGCCAGCAGCACCCTCGGTGCGTCTTTCTCCTACGAGCAGTACTTC. It translates to CASSTLGASFSYEQYF.